This T cell receptor (beta chain) was sequenced during a study of blood T cell repertoires in COVID-19. Germline V CDR1 and CDR2: SGHTA, FQGNSA. This CDR3 has 15 amino acids. The junction had 2 bases not matched to a gene; V was cut back by 1 base and J by 5 bases. Assay: immunoSEQ multiplex PCR; the TCRdb copy retains only in-frame clones and omits some. The top ten hold 10% to 14% of the sample, which has over 200,000 clones, roughly 85% seen once. The chain employs TRBV7-2 and TRBJ2-1, with TRBD1 matching 10 bases. The sequence was collected from a young man who had recovered from COVID-19. The source material was PBMCs or T cells enriched from blood (not recorded which). In DNA form, the CDR3 reads TGTGCCAGCAGCTTAGTAGGGACAGGGGACAATGAGCAGTTCTTC. Its translation is CASSLVGTGDNEQFF.